This TCR beta chain was obtained from a study of cytomegalovirus exposure and HLA in healthy donors. For the study at large: It was reported in a later analysis that the roughly 120 validation repertoires used the same platform as the 666 first-cohort repertoires. Findings and limits, study-wide: The classifier, whose performance was assessed in both the original and validation cohorts, reportedly diagnosed cytomegalovirus status with high specificity and sensitivity. Under in vitro conditions, a few CMV-associated chains were confirmed as specific for CMV antigens.

With V trimmed by 4 bases and J by 15 bases, 11 bases remained unmatched. This CDR3 contains 15 residues. Germline V lookup: CDR1 MGHDK, CDR2 SYGVNS. This clone appeared a single time. The target antigen is unknown. Sequencing was performed with immunoSEQ multiplex PCR; in TCRdb, only in-frame clones are kept and a portion is missing. The sample carries tens of thousands of clones, about 93% recorded once. The sample taken for sequencing was PBMCs. The chain joins TRBV25-1 to TRBJ2-1, with 14 bases lining up with TRBD2. The sequence derives from a young woman in good health and CMV-seronegative. CDR3 region: CASSVPGLAGDHRFF. The CDR3, as DNA: TGTGCCAGCAGTGTACCGGGACTAGCGGGAGATCATAGGTTCTTC.